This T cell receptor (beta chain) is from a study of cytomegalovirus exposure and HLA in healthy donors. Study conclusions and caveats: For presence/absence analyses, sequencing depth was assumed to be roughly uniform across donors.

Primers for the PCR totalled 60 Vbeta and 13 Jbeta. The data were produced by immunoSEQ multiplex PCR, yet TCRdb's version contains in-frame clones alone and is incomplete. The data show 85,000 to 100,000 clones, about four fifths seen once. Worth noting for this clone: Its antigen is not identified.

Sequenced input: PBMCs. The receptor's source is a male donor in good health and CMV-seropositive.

CDR3 coding DNA: TGTGCCAGCAGCGACCACAGGGGGCTAGGGAATGAGCAGTTCTTC. Residues: CASSDHRGLGNEQFF. The V call is TRBV7-3, the J call TRBJ2-1; 9 bases line up with TRBD1. The germline gives CDR1 SGHTA, CDR2 FQGTGA. V lost 5 bases to trimming and J lost 7 bases; unmatched junction nucleotides: 9. The CDR3 is made up of 15 amino acids.